Sequencing of this T cell receptor (beta chain) was carried out in a study of T cells in localized non-small cell lung cancer. Whole-study findings and limits: A single tumor region was sequenced, leaving heterogeneity possible. Tumor showed lower T cell clonality than uninvolved adjacent lung, where it was highest.

V was shortened by 2 bases and J by 1 base, with 5 bases between the two germline ends. Germline V lookup: CDR1 MNHEY, CDR2 SVGAGI. This CDR3 region has 13 residues. With regard to this clone: Its target is not known.

This table comes from immunoSEQ multiplex PCR, and its TCRdb copy is limited to in-frame clones, with some not included. Of some 50,000 clones listed, approximately 81% were seen once; the top ten hold roughly 15%. The rearrangement joins TRBV6-5 to TRBJ1-1, with D unresolved. Sequences were derived from peripheral blood mononuclear cells, sampled before any cancer treatment. The receptor's source is a man aged 35-69 years with stage III lung adenocarcinoma. CDR3 bases: TGTGCCAGCAGTTACGGGCAGAACACTGAAGCTTTCTTT. It yields the protein CASSYGQNTEAFF.